This passage covers 10 T cell receptor beta chains from one sample sequenced in a study of blood T cell repertoires in COVID-19. Assay used: immunoSEQ multiplex PCR; TCRdb lists only in-frame clones, some missing. Seen here are about 220,000 clones, 84% observed once, and the top ten hold 5.5% to 7.5%. The sequenced sample was PBMCs or T cells enriched from blood (not recorded which). These receptor sequences come from a woman aged 40 to 55 who had recovered from COVID-19.

The chain has TRBV7-9 and TRBJ2-2; 7 bases fit TRBD1. This CDR3 region has 14 residues. Unmatched junction bases numbered 2, after V lost 5 bases and J lost 2 bases. Looked up from germline, CDR1 is SEHNR and CDR2 is FQNEAQ (reference sequence). CDR3 nucleotides: TGTGCCAGCAGCCGGGACAGCAACACCGGGGAGCTGTTTTTT. This encodes CASSRDSNTGELFF.

This chain links TRBV19 with TRBJ1-2; D not certain. The germline V gene encodes CDR1 LNHDA and CDR2 SQIVND (reference sequence). With 3 bases removed from V and 5 bases from J, the gap between germline ends came to 10 bases. CDR3 length equals 13 residues. CDR3 DNA sequence: TGTGCCAGTAGTATTGGCCAGGTTTATGGCTACACCTTC. Translating it yields CASSIGQVYGYTF. The full variable domain, with the rest looked up from reference TRBV19 and TRBJ1-2, is DGGITQSPKYLFRKEGQNVTLSCEQNLNHDAMYWYRQDPGQGLRLIYYSQIVNDFQKGDIAEGYSVSREKKESFPLTVTSAQKNPTAFYLCASSIGQVYGYTFGSGTRLTVV.

In its sample, this clone was seen a few times. This sequence joins TRBV18 and TRBJ1-2; D ambiguous. The germline V and J ends were trimmed by 2 bases and 0 bases, with 7 bases remaining between them. From germline, CDR1 is KGHSH and CDR2 LQKENI. This CDR3 region has 14 residues. The CDR3 loop is CASSPSVTNYGYTF. The CDR3, as DNA: TGTGCCAGCTCACCATCAGTAACTAACTATGGCTACACCTTC.

This chain connects TRBV27 to TRBJ2-3, with D perhaps TRBD2 (6 bases). Germline V gene sequence: CDR1 MNHEY, CDR2 SMNVEV (reference sequence). The V and J ends lost 4 bases and 6 bases respectively, with 23 bases between them. This CDR3 region has 17 residues. This chain's CDR3 is CASSSGVGGARSDTQYF. In nucleotides, the CDR3 is TGTGCCAGCAGTTCGGGGGTCGGGGGAGCGAGGAGCGATACGCAGTATTTT.

The gene calls are TRBV2 and TRBJ1-2, with 8 bases that match TRBD1. The V segment lost 5 bases and the J segment 6 bases; nucleotides outside the gene matches: 5. The CDR3 loop spans 13 amino acids. CDR1 is SNHLY and CDR2 is FYNNEI in the germline V gene. The CDR3 nucleotides read TGTGCCAGCAGTATAGGACAGGGTGATGGCTACACCTTC. Encoded protein: CASSIGQGDGYTF.

The chain links TRBV27 to TRBJ1-4; 7 bases line up with TRBD1. CDR1 and CDR2 from the germline V gene are MNHEY and SMNVEV (reference sequence). V lost 6 bases to trimming and J lost 8 bases; unmatched junction nucleotides: 3. This CDR3 is built from 12 residues. CDR3 sequence (DNA): TGTGCCAGCAGAGGGACAGCAGAAAAACTGTTTTTT. This translates into CASRGTAEKLFF.

The V call is TRBV5-5, the J call TRBJ1-2; a weak D match, TRBD1 (6 bases). Trimming took 6 bases from V and 1 from J, leaving 10 bases between them. There are 13 residues in the CDR3. From germline, CDR1 is SGHKS and CDR2 YYEKEE (reference sequence). The CDR3 reads CASTIQGNYGYTF. In nucleotides, the CDR3 is TGTGCCAGCACTATACAGGGTAACTATGGCTACACCTTC.

The chain uses TRBV30 and TRBJ2-2; D remains unclear. CDR1 is GTSNPN and CDR2 is SVGIG in the germline V gene (reference sequence). The CDR3 is 12 residues long. Trimming took off 5 bases at V and 6 bases at J, with 10 bases between the two ends. CDR3 amino acids: CAWGGRPGELFF. For the CDR3, the DNA is TGTGCCTGGGGTGGGCGCCCCGGGGAGCTGTTTTTT. The entire variable domain, with the rest obtained from reference TRBV30 and TRBJ2-2, is as follows: SQTIHQWPATLVQPVGSPLSLECTVEGTSNPNLYWYRQAAGRGLQLLFYSVGIGQISSEVPQNLSASRPQDRQFILSSKKLLLSDSGFYLCAWGGRPGELFFGEGSRLTVL.

The table lists this clone with a few counts. The chain employs TRBV3-1 (or the pseudogene TRBV3-2) and TRBJ1-1; 9 bases line up with TRBD1. CDR3 size: 14 residues. CDR1 and CDR2 (germline): LGHDT, YNNKEL (reference sequence). The V gene end was trimmed by 1 base and the J gene end by 4 bases; junction bases not matched to a gene: 1. For the CDR3, the DNA is TGTGCCAGCAGCCAAGGGGACAGGGTCACTGAAGCTTTCTTT. Translating it yields CASSQGDRVTEAFF.

V is TRBV27 and J is TRBJ1-5, with a weak D call TRBD1 (5 bases). This CDR3 is built from 17 residues. The germline CDR1 and CDR2 sequences are MNHEY and SMNVEV (reference sequence). Trimming shortened V by 4 bases and J by 6 bases, and 22 bases separated the two germline ends. The CDR3 loop reads CASSSPSRQGESQPQHF. Written as DNA, the CDR3 is TGTGCCAGCAGTTCTCCTTCCAGGCAGGGCGAGAGTCAGCCCCAGCATTTT.